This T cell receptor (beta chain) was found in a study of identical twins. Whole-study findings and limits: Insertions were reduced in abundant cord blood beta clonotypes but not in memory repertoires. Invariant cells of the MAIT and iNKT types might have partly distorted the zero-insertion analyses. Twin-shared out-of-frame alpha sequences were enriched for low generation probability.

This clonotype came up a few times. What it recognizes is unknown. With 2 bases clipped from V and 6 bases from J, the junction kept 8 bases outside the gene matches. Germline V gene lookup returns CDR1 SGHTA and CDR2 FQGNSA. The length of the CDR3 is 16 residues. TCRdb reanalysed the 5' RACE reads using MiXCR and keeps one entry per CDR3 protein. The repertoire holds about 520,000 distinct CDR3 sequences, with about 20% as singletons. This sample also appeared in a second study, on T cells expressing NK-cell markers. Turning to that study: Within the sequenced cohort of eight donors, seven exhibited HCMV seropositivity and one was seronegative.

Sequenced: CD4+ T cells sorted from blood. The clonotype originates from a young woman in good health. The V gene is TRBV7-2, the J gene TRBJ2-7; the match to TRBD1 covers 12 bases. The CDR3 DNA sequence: TGTGCCAGCAGCTTAAGGGACAGGGGGCCACCCCTCGAGCAGTACTTC. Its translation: CASSLRDRGPPLEQYF.